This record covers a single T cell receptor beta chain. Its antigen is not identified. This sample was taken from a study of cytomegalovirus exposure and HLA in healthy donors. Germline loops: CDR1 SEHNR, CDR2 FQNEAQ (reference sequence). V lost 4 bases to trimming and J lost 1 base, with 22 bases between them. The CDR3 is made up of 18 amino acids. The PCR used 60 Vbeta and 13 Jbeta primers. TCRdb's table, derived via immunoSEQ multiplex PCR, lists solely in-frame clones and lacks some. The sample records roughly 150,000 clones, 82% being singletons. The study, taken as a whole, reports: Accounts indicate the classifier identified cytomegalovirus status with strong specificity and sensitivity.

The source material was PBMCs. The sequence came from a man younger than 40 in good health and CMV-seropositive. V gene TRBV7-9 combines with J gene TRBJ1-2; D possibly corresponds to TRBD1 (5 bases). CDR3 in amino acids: CASSSPTPDSNLNYGYTF. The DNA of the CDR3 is TGTGCCAGCAGCTCCCCAACTCCTGACAGTAACCTTAACTATGGCTACACCTTC.